This T cell receptor beta chain was recorded in a study of T cells in Graves' hyperthyroidism and ophthalmopathy (dated 2019 in TCRdb). With regard to the full study: Peripheral blood samples were taken at the time of initial diagnosis, prior to any treatment. In addition, the study compared T-cell repertoires in thyroid tissue and in blood from about 6 Graves' hyperthyroidism patients. TCR V-J signatures able to tell the groups apart were searched for in a discovery cohort of some 100 patients, of whom roughly 42 had Graves' ophthalmopathy and 55 to 65 had stable Graves' hyperthyroidism. After blood sampling, hyperthyroidism patients were treated with methimazole at a starting dose of 30 mg daily, and ophthalmopathy patients were treated with high-dose intravenous methylprednisolone. The 100 discovery patients were randomly split 7:3 into training and test sets. Whether ophthalmopathy could be predicted prospectively was tested in an independent validation cohort made up of roughly 19 hyperthyroidism patients plus 17 patients who later progressed to ophthalmopathy. The paper reports TCR Vbeta CDR3 sequencing of approximately 130 peripheral blood samples: 43 ophthalmopathy, some 80 hyperthyroidism and approximately 17 progressor patients. Points the paper makes about the study in general: Blood samples also contained most of the expanded thyroid clonotypes (frequency above 0.001), which suggests that blood repertoires may reflect thyroid immune responses. No statistical method was used to fix the sample size in advance, and group allocation was not hidden from the investigators. In cross-validation, a model built on a 13 V-J signature told ophthalmopathy apart from stable hyperthyroidism with approximately 90% sensitivity and roughly 81% specificity, and in testing the same model reached 80%/75%. During validation, the model predicted progression to ophthalmopathy a median of approximately 7 months ahead of onset, with more than 55% sensitivity and around 72% specificity.

This clonotype was detected many times. Its recognized antigen is unknown. Base qualities are not recorded, but no much larger clone differs from it by a single base. Graves' hyperthyroidism was defined as stable when no progression to ophthalmopathy occurred over 18 months of follow-up. Hyperthyroidism patients were newly diagnosed, had a disease duration of under 2 months, and were aged 18 to 65 years. Patients with uncontrolled infections, other autoimmune diseases, pregnancy or lactation were excluded. Diagnoses were based on clinical symptoms, serum thyroxine and TRAb, thyroid ultrasound and orbital computed tomography. Ficoll-Paque density gradient centrifugation was used to isolate PBMCs from around 10 ml of fresh peripheral blood. Total RNA was extracted with Trizol reagent, and quality was checked on an Agilent 2100 Bioanalyzer. The TCR beta CDR3 regions were amplified from the RNA transcripts. For the first round of RT-PCR on the TCR CDR3, the HTBI primer set was used together with the Qiagen OneStep RT-PCR kit. Libraries were constructed in a second round of multiplex PCR, after which size selection and purification were performed. The libraries were sequenced on an Illumina HiSeq2000 using paired-end 100 bp reads. The original methods were these. SOAPnuke was used to process the raw data, throwing out any read that contained adapters or uncalled bases, had a mean Phred below 15, or lacked an exact constant-primer or identifier match. COPE v1.2.5 was used to merge the high-quality paired reads, and each unique nucleotide sequence was defined as a clonotype. MiTCR v1.1 was used to align the clonotypes against IMGT TRBV, TRBD and TRBJ reference segments. Analysis was restricted to V-J combinations with a frequency above 0.0001, which covered roughly 99% of repertoires. The TCS score was defined as F50 (clonal expansion) divided by E x V (chaos), with BLOSUM62-based TCRdist calculated between CDR3 peptides within each V-J. Welch's t-statistics and random forest reduced some 510 V-J features to about 12, which were used in a naive Bayes classifier (R e1071). TCRdb trimmed public reads at Q25 via fastp, called clones via MiXCR and kept in-frame beta chains. Merged by CDR3 protein, the rows form single entries marked with the most common genes and DNA. These V and J calls derive from TCRdb rather than the authors' analysis. Here the sample has about 360,000 distinct CDR3 sequences; around 14% occur a single time. The top ten clonotypes cover over 8.5% of the sample.

The origin of this receptor is a woman younger than 35 with Graves' hyperthyroidism. Source material: blood.

For the CDR3, the sequence is CASSPHDRVHEQYF. The DNA sequence follows: TGTGCCAGCAGTCCTCATGACAGGGTCCACGAGCAGTACTTC. Here the chain combines TRBV6-1 and TRBJ2-7, with TRBD1 matching 7 junction bases. The CDR3 numbers 14 residues from cysteine through phenylalanine. Of all the DNA, just the CDR3 is kept, 42 bases in frame from base 1. V trim: 5 bases; J trim: 5 bases; unmatched bases: 9. CDR1 and CDR2 are read off the germline V gene as MNHNS and SASEGT.